Listed below are T cell receptor beta chains from one sample, sequenced in a study of OX40 agonist ivuxolimab in advanced cancers. Repertoires were generated with immunoSEQ multiplex PCR, while TCRdb's copy carries only in-frame clones and drops some. The sample has 35,000 to 45,000 clones, about three quarters seen once; the top ten hold roughly an eighth. The source was CD4+ or CD8+ T cells sorted from blood, collected in a trial of the OX40 agonist ivuxolimab. These receptors were taken from an adult with an advanced solid tumor such as melanoma, head and neck, liver or kidney cancer. CDR3s include the opening cysteine and the closing phenylalanine or tryptophan. D genes are given only for firm matches. Clone size is given for some rows only: seen once, a few or many times, or a class if the clone is expanded.

CDR3 DNA: TGTGCCACCAGCAGGACAGGGAACACTGAAGCTTTCTTT
CDR3 protein: CATSRTGNTEAFF
J gene: TRBJ1-1
D gene: NA
clone size: few
V gene: TRBV15

CDR3 DNA: TGTGCCAGCAGTTTGGGACAGGGGCCCTACGAGCAGTACTTC
CDR3 protein: CASSLGQGPYEQYF
J gene: TRBJ2-7
D gene: TRBD1
clone size: NA
V gene: TRBV28

CDR3 DNA: TGTGCCAGCAGCCCGACAGGGGTGATCTCTGGGGCCAACGTCCTGACTTTC
CDR3 protein: CASSPTGVISGANVLTF
J gene: TRBJ2-6
D gene: TRBD1
clone size: NA
V gene: TRBV5-8

CDR3 DNA: TGTGCCATCAGGGGACAGGGAGGAGGCGTGAACACTGAAGCTTTCTTT
CDR3 protein: CAIRGQGGGVNTEAFF
J gene: TRBJ1-1
D gene: TRBD1
clone size: NA
V gene: TRBV10-3

CDR3 DNA: TGTGCCAGCAGTTTATCCGGGGGGGTCTATGGCTACACCTTC
CDR3 protein: CASSLSGGVYGYTF
J gene: TRBJ1-2
D gene: NA
clone size: once
V gene: TRBV28

CDR3 DNA: TGTGCCAGCAGCTTACGCTCACCCCCCGGGGAGCTGTTTTTT
CDR3 protein: CASSLRSPPGELFF
J gene: TRBJ2-2
D gene: NA
clone size: once
V gene: TRBV11-2

CDR3 DNA: TGTGCCAGCATATCGCTTGGTGGAAACACCATATATTTT
CDR3 protein: CASISLGGNTIYF
J gene: TRBJ1-3
D gene: NA
clone size: NA
V gene: TRBV6-5

CDR3 DNA: TGTGCCAGCAGCTTAAGACTAGCGGGGGACAATGAGCAGTTCTTC
CDR3 protein: CASSLRLAGDNEQFF
J gene: TRBJ2-1
D gene: TRBD2
clone size: NA
V gene: TRBV7-2

CDR3 DNA: TGTGCCAGCAGCCTAAGGGAACCGAGGACAGGGCCGTACGAGCAGTACTTC
CDR3 protein: CASSLREPRTGPYEQYF
J gene: TRBJ2-7
D gene: TRBD1
clone size: medium-sized
V gene: TRBV27

CDR3 DNA: TGTGCCAGCTCACTAAACGGTGGTACTTCTGGAAACACCATATATTTT
CDR3 protein: CASSLNGGTSGNTIYF
J gene: TRBJ1-3
D gene: NA
clone size: NA
V gene: TRBV18

CDR3 DNA: TGTGCCAGCAGTGGAGACGTAGGCTATGGCTACACCTTC
CDR3 protein: CASSGDVGYGYTF
J gene: TRBJ1-2
D gene: NA
clone size: NA
V gene: TRBV6-5

CDR3 DNA: TGCGCCAGCAGCCAAGACGGCACATACCAAGAGACCCAGTACTTC
CDR3 protein: CASSQDGTYQETQYF
J gene: TRBJ2-5
D gene: NA
clone size: NA
V gene: TRBV4-1

CDR3 DNA: TGCGCCAGCTCGCTAGCGGGAGGGGCAGATACGCAGTATTTT
CDR3 protein: CASSLAGGADTQYF
J gene: TRBJ2-3
D gene: TRBD2
clone size: NA
V gene: TRBV10-2

CDR3 DNA: TGTGCCAGCACCCGGACCGTTACTAACTATGGCTACACCTTC
CDR3 protein: CASTRTVTNYGYTF
J gene: TRBJ1-2
D gene: NA
clone size: NA
V gene: TRBV6-5

CDR3 DNA: TGTGCCAGCAGCTCGGGACTTCACACAGATACGCAGTATTTT
CDR3 protein: CASSSGLHTDTQYF
J gene: TRBJ2-3
D gene: NA
clone size: once
V gene: TRBV7-2

CDR3 DNA: TGCGCCAGCAGCCAAGACGTAGCGGGAGTTTTTGGAGAGCTGCAGTACTTC
CDR3 protein: CASSQDVAGVFGELQYF
J gene: TRBJ2-7
D gene: TRBD2
clone size: NA
V gene: TRBV4-3

CDR3 DNA: TGTGCCACCAGCACACGGACAGGGATGGGTGGGCAGCCCCAGCATTTT
CDR3 protein: CATSTRTGMGGQPQHF
J gene: TRBJ1-5
D gene: TRBD1
clone size: NA
V gene: TRBV15

CDR3 DNA: TGTGCCATCAGTGGAGGGCCTGCAGGGATCCAAGAGACCCAGTACTTC
CDR3 protein: CAISGGPAGIQETQYF
J gene: TRBJ2-5
D gene: NA
clone size: NA
V gene: TRBV10-3

CDR3 DNA: TGTGCCAGCAGTGAAGGGATGGGGGAGACCCAGTACTTC
CDR3 protein: CASSEGMGETQYF
J gene: TRBJ2-5
D gene: NA
clone size: NA
V gene: TRBV6-4

CDR3 DNA: TGTGCCAGCCCAACACCAGGGGGATACACCATATATTTT
CDR3 protein: CASPTPGGYTIYF
J gene: TRBJ1-3
D gene: TRBD1
clone size: NA
V gene: TRBV6-1

CDR3 DNA: TGTGCCAGCAGCGACGGACAAAGCTCCTACAATGAGCAGTTCTTC
CDR3 protein: CASSDGQSSYNEQFF
J gene: TRBJ2-1
D gene: NA
clone size: once
V gene: TRBV5-6

CDR3 DNA: TGTGCCAGCAGTTCCCGGGCGAAAACTGAAGCTTTCTTT
CDR3 protein: CASSSRAKTEAFF
J gene: TRBJ1-1
D gene: NA
clone size: medium-sized
V gene: TRBV6-1

CDR3 DNA: TGCGCCAGCAGCTTACAGGGAAACACCGGGGAGCTGTTTTTT
CDR3 protein: CASSLQGNTGELFF
J gene: TRBJ2-2
D gene: NA
clone size: once
V gene: TRBV5-1

CDR3 DNA: TGTGCCAGCAGTGACGGGGTCAACTATGGCTACACCTTC
CDR3 protein: CASSDGVNYGYTF
J gene: TRBJ1-2
D gene: NA
clone size: NA
V gene: TRBV6-4

CDR3 DNA: TGTGCCAGCTCACCTACCCCCGGGTACGAGCAGTACTTC
CDR3 protein: CASSPTPGYEQYF
J gene: TRBJ2-7
D gene: NA
clone size: NA
V gene: TRBV18

CDR3 DNA: TGTGCCAGCAGCGTGGGGCTGGAGAACACTGAAGCTTTCTTT
CDR3 protein: CASSVGLENTEAFF
J gene: TRBJ1-1
D gene: NA
clone size: few
V gene: TRBV9

CDR3 DNA: TGTGCTAGCACGAGGCCAGTTACCCCGGGGGGTTACAATGAGCAGTTCTTC
CDR3 protein: CASTRPVTPGGYNEQFF
J gene: TRBJ2-1
D gene: TRBD2
clone size: few
V gene: TRBV7-7

CDR3 DNA: TGTGCCAGCACAGGGGTCACTGAAGCTTTCTTT
CDR3 protein: CASTGVTEAFF
J gene: TRBJ1-1
D gene: NA
clone size: NA
V gene: TRBV6-5

CDR3 DNA: TGTGCCAGCAGCCGGCGGCGGGAGGGCTTTGACAATGAGCAGTTCTTC
CDR3 protein: CASSRRREGFDNEQFF
J gene: TRBJ2-1
D gene: TRBD2
clone size: NA
V gene: TRBV11-2

CDR3 DNA: TGTGCCAGCAGCCCAACCCATCGAGCCAATGAGCAGTTCTTC
CDR3 protein: CASSPTHRANEQFF
J gene: TRBJ2-1
D gene: NA
clone size: NA
V gene: TRBV7-8

CDR3 DNA: TGTGCCAGCAGTGACGCAGGGACCCAGTACTTC
CDR3 protein: CASSDAGTQYF
J gene: TRBJ2-5
D gene: NA
clone size: NA
V gene: TRBV25-1

CDR3 DNA: TGCGCCAGCAGTTTAGGACCCGGGATATCTCAAGAGACCCAGTACTTC
CDR3 protein: CASSLGPGISQETQYF
J gene: TRBJ2-5
D gene: NA
clone size: NA
V gene: TRBV4-1

CDR3 DNA: TGTGCCAGCAGCTTACTCAGGGACCAGCCCCAGCATTTT
CDR3 protein: CASSLLRDQPQHF
J gene: TRBJ1-5
D gene: NA
clone size: NA
V gene: TRBV7-8

CDR3 DNA: TGTGCCAGCAGCCCGACAGGGGCGAGTTATAGCAATCAGCCCCAGCATTTT
CDR3 protein: CASSPTGASYSNQPQHF
J gene: TRBJ1-5
D gene: TRBD1
clone size: NA
V gene: TRBV11-3

CDR3 DNA: TGTGCCAGCAGCCAAGGGCTAGCGGGGCAAGAGACCCAGTACTTC
CDR3 protein: CASSQGLAGQETQYF
J gene: TRBJ2-5
D gene: TRBD2
clone size: NA
V gene: TRBV4-2

CDR3 DNA: TGCGCCAGCAGCGCAAGGGGACAGCGGGAGACAGATACGCAGTATTTT
CDR3 protein: CASSARGQRETDTQYF
J gene: TRBJ2-3
D gene: NA
clone size: NA
V gene: TRBV5-1

CDR3 DNA: TGCGCCAGCAGCTTGGGGACTAGCGGGATCCAAGAGACCCAGTACTTC
CDR3 protein: CASSLGTSGIQETQYF
J gene: TRBJ2-5
D gene: TRBD2
clone size: NA
V gene: TRBV5-1

CDR3 DNA: TGTGCCTGGAGTGTACCGATAAACACCTATGGCTACACCTTC
CDR3 protein: CAWSVPINTYGYTF
J gene: TRBJ1-2
D gene: NA
clone size: NA
V gene: TRBV30

CDR3 DNA: TGTGCCAGCACCACCCACCGGCGGGAGGCTGGGATGGGCGGGGAGCTGTTTTTT
CDR3 protein: CASTTHRREAGMGGELFF
J gene: TRBJ2-2
D gene: TRBD2
clone size: NA
V gene: TRBV5-4

CDR3 DNA: TGTGCCAGCTCGAGTGCGATGAACACTGAAGCTTTCTTT
CDR3 protein: CASSSAMNTEAFF
J gene: TRBJ1-1
D gene: NA
clone size: NA
V gene: TRBV7-9

CDR3 DNA: TGTGCCAGCAGTGGAGCGGGGTTTATGGAGACCCAGTACTTC
CDR3 protein: CASSGAGFMETQYF
J gene: TRBJ2-5
D gene: TRBD2
clone size: NA
V gene: TRBV6-1

CDR3 DNA: TGTGCCATCAGTAGGGACAGGGGGTACCAAGAGACCCAGTACTTC
CDR3 protein: CAISRDRGYQETQYF
J gene: TRBJ2-5
D gene: TRBD1
clone size: few
V gene: TRBV6-1

CDR3 DNA: TGTGCCAGCAGTTTATCCCCCGGAGTCTACGAGCAGTACTTC
CDR3 protein: CASSLSPGVYEQYF
J gene: TRBJ2-7
D gene: NA
clone size: NA
V gene: TRBV28

CDR3 DNA: TGCGCCAGCAGCCAAGCTAGCGGGAGTTACGAGCAGTACTTC
CDR3 protein: CASSQASGSYEQYF
J gene: TRBJ2-7
D gene: TRBD2
clone size: NA
V gene: TRBV4-3